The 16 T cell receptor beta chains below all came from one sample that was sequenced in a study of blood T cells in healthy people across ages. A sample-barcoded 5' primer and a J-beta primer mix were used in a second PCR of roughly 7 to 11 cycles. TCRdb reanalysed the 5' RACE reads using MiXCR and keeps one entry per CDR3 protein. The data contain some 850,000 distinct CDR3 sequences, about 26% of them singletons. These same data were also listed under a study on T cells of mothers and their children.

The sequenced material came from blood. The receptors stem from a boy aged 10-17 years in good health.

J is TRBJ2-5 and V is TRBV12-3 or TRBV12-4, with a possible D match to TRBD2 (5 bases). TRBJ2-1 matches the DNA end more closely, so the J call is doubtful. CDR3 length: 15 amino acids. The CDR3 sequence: CASSLGPGYYNEQFF. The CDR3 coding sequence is TGTGCCAGCAGTTTGGGTCCGGGATACTACAATGAGCAGTTCTTC.

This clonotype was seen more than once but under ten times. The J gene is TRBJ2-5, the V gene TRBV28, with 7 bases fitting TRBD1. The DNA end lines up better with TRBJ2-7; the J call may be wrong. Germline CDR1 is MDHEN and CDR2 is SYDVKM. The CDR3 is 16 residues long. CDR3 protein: CASSSEVARGQYEQYF. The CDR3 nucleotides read TGTGCCAGCAGTTCAGAGGTCGCACGGGGACAGTACGAGCAGTACTTC.

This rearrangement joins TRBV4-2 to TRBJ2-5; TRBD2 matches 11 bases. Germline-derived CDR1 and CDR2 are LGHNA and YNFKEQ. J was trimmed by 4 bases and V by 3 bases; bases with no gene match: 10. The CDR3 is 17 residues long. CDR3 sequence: CASSQYPSGGSAETQYF. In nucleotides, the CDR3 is TGTGCCAGCAGCCAGTATCCTAGCGGGGGGTCGGCAGAGACCCAGTACTTC.

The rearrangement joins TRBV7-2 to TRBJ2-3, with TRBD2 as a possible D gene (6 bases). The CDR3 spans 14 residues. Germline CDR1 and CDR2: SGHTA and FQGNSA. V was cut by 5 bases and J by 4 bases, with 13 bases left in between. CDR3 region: CASSLGWRADTQYF. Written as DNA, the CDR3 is TGTGCCAGCAGCCTAGGGTGGAGGGCAGATACGCAGTATTTT.

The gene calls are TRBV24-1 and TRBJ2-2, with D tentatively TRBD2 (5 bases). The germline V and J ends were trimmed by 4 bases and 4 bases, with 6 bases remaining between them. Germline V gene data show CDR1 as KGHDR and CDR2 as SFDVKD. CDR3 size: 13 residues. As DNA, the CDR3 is TGTGCCACCAGTGAAGGGAGCACCGGGGAGCTGTTTTTT. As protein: CATSEGSTGELFF.

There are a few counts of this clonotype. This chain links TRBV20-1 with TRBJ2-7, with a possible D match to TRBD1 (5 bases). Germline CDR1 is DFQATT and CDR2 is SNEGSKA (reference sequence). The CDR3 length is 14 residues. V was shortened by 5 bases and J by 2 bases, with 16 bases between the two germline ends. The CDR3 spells CSAQKRGHAYEQYF. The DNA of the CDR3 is TGCAGTGCTCAAAAAAGGGGCCATGCCTACGAGCAGTACTTC.

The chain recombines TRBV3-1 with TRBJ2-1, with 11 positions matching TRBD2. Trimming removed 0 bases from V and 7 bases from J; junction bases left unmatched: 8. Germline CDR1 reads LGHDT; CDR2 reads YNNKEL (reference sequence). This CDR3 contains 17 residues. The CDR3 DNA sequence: TGTGCCAGCAGCCAAGACCGACTAGCGGGGTTTGGGAATGAGCAGTTCTTC. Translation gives CASSQDRLAGFGNEQFF.

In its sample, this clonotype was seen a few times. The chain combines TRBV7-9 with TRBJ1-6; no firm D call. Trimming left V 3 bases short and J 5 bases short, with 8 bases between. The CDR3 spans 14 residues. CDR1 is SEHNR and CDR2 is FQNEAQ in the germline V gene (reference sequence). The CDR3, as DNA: TGTGCCAGCAGCTTGGACGCCCATAATTCACCCCTCCACTTT. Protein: CASSLDAHNSPLHF.

The CDR3 nucleotides read TGTGCCAGTAGGACACAGGGGGCGAGCTCCTACGAGCAGTACTTC. Amino acids: CASRTQGASSYEQYF. The chain links TRBV19 to TRBJ2-7, with 9 nucleotides matching TRBD1. The V segment lost 6 bases and the J segment 0 bases; nucleotides outside the gene matches: 6. This CDR3 is built from 15 residues. Germline CDR1 LNHDA, CDR2 SQIVND (reference sequence).

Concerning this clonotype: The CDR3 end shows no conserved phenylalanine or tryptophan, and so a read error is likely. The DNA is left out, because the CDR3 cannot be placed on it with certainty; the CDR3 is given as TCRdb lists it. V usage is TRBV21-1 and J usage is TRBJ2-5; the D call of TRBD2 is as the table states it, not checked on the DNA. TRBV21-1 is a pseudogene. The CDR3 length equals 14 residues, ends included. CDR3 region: CASSGRDCLWEQYV.

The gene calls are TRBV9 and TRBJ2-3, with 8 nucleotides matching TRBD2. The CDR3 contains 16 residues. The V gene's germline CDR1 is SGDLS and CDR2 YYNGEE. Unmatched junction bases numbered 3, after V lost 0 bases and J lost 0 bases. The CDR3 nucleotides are TGTGCCAGCAGCGTAGGGGTAGCGGGGAGCACAGATACGCAGTATTTT. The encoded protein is CASSVGVAGSTDTQYF. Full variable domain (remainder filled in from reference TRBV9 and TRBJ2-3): DSGVTQTPKHLITATGQRVTLRCSPRSGDLSVYWYQQSLDQGLQFLIQYYNGEERAKGNILERFSAQQFPDLHSELNLSSLELGDSALYFCASSVGVAGSTDTQYFGPGTRLTVL.

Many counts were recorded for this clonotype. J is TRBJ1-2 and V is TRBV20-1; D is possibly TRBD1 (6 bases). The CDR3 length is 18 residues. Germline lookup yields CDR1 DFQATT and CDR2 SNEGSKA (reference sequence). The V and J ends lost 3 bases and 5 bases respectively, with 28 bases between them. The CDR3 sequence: CSASRGFVQVSGRYGYTF. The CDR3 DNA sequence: TGCAGTGCTAGTAGGGGGTTTGTTCAAGTGAGTGGTCGTTATGGCTACACCTTC.

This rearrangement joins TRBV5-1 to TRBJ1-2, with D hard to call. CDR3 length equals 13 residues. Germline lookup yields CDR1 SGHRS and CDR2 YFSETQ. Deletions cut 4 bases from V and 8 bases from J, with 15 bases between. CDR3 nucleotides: TGCGCCAGCAGCCCAGAGAACCTGCGGGGCTACACCTTC. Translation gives CASSPENLRGYTF.

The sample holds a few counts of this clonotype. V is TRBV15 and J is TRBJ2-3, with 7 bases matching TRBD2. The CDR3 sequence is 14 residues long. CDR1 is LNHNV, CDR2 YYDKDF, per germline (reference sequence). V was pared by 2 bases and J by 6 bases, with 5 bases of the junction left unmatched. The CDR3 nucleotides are TGTGCCACCAGCAGACAAACTAGCGTCGATACGCAGTATTTT. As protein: CATSRQTSVDTQYF.

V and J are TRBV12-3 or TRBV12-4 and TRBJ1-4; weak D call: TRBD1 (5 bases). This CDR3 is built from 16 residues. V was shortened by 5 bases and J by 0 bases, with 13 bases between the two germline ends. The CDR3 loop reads CASSLRQYATNEKLFF. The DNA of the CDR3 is TGTGCCAGCAGTCTTAGACAGTATGCAACTAATGAAAAACTGTTTTTT.

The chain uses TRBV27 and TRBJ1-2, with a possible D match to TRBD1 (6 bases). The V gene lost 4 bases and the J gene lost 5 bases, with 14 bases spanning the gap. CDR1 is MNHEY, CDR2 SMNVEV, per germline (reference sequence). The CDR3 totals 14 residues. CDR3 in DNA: TGTGCCAGCAGTTCCTTGACAGGTCTATATGGCTACACCTTC. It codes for CASSSLTGLYGYTF.